This T cell receptor beta chain was found in a study of beta chain features in type 1 diabetes. Across the whole study: Healthy donors and patients showed comparable age, gender and cell yields.

By way of CD45RO/CCR7/CD25/CD127/CD95/CD27, the CD4+ regulatory, stem cell-like memory, central memory and naive cells were sorted. Since all of the isolated RNA was reverse transcribed, expressed TCRB transcripts were what got sequenced. Some clones are missing from TCRdb's copy, which holds only in-frame ones; the method was immunoSEQ multiplex PCR. The sample contains roughly 730,000 clones, under 15% of which appear only once. Points from the study as a whole: TCRB CDR3s from Type 1 diabetes patients were moderately but significantly shorter in all four CD4+ subsets. Fewer insertions but more deletions were seen at VDJ junctions in type 1 diabetes patients.

V lost 3 bases, J lost 6 bases, and 1 base stayed unmatched. The CDR3 is made up of 12 amino acids. Germline CDR1 KGHSH, CDR2 LQKENI. For this clone: Antigen specificity is unknown.

This TCR came from a man aged 18 to 29 with type 1 diabetes. The genes are TRBV18 and TRBJ1-1; 7 nucleotides agree with TRBD1. The sample taken for sequencing was naive CD4+ T cells from blood. The CDR3: CASSPGQPEAFF. The CDR3 region has the DNA TGTGCCAGCTCACCGGGACAGCCTGAAGCTTTCTTT.